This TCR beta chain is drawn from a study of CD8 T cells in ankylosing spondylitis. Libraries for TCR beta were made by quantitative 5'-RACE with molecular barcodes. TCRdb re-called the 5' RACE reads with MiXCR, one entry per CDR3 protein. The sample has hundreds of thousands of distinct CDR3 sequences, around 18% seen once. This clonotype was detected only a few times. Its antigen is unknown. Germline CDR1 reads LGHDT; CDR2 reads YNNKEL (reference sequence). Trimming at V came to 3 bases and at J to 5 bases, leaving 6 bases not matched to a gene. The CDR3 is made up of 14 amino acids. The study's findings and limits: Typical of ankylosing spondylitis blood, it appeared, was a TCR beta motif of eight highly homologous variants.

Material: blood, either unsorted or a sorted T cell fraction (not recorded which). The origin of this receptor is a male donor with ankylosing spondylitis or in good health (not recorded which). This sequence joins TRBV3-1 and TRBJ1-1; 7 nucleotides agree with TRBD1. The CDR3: CASSHRLTGTEAFF. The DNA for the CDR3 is TGTGCCAGCAGCCACCGTTTGACAGGGACTGAAGCTTTCTTT.